What follows are 27 T cell receptor beta chains derived from one specimen sequenced in a study of siplizumab effects on memory and regulatory T cells. Assay used: immunoSEQ multiplex PCR; TCRdb lists only in-frame clones, some missing. Of roughly 97,000 clones in the sample, more than 85% were seen once. The source material was Tregs sorted from blood. The receptors were sampled from a human donor in good health.

In its sample, this clone was seen once. Written as DNA, the CDR3 is TGTGCCAGCAGCCAACAGACGGGACTCCACACCGGGGAGCTGTTTTTT. Translation: CASSQQTGLHTGELFF. The V call is TRBV7-3, the J call TRBJ2-2, with TRBD2 as a possible D gene (6 bases). V was pared by 5 bases and J by 3 bases, with 16 bases between. In germline, CDR1 is SGHTA, CDR2 FQGTGA. This CDR3 comprises 16 residues.

The genes are TRBV18 and TRBJ1-5; 8 bases align to TRBD1. In germline, CDR1 is KGHSH, CDR2 LQKENI. This CDR3 has 15 amino acids. Losses at the gene ends were 3 bases for V and 4 bases for J; bases not matched to a gene: 5. The CDR3 sequence: CASSPRTGRNQPQHF. The CDR3, as DNA: TGTGCCAGCTCACCCCGGACAGGGCGGAATCAGCCCCAGCATTTT.

The chain combines TRBV7-3 with TRBJ2-3, with 7 positions matching TRBD2. The CDR3 is made up of 17 amino acids. V was pared by 0 bases and J by 1 base, with 7 bases of the junction left unmatched. Germline CDR1 and CDR2: SGHTA and FQGTGA. The CDR3 nucleotides read TGTGCCAGCAGCTTAACACCAGCTAGCGGCCGCACAGATACGCAGTATTTT. It encodes CASSLTPASGRTDTQYF.

V and J are TRBV18 and TRBJ1-3; D is undetermined. With 3 bases removed from V and 0 bases from J, the gap between germline ends came to 9 bases. Germline assignment: CDR1 KGHSH and CDR2 LQKENI. The CDR3 is made up of 15 amino acids. CDR3 sequence reads: CASSPAPDSGNTIYF. In DNA form, the CDR3 reads TGTGCCAGCTCACCGGCCCCGGACTCTGGAAACACCATATATTTT. Full variable domain (rest looked up from reference TRBV18 and TRBJ1-3): NAGVMQNPRHLVRRRGQEARLRCSPMKGHSHVYWYRQLPEEGLKFMVYLQKENIIDESGMPKERFSAEFPKEGPSILRIQQVVRGDSAAYFCASSPAPDSGNTIYFGEGSWLTVV.

This chain uses TRBV12-5 with TRBJ2-5; 7 nucleotides line up with TRBD2. The germline gives CDR1 LGHNT, CDR2 FRNRAP. Trimming took 4 bases from V and 5 from J; bases not matched to a gene: 19. The CDR3 has 18 residues. The CDR3 sequence: CASGWLAGAAGRWETQYF. The CDR3 coding sequence is TGTGCTAGTGGTTGGCTGGCGGGAGCGGCAGGAAGGTGGGAGACCCAGTACTTC.

The chain employs TRBV25-1 and TRBJ2-5, with D unresolved. The CDR3 has 15 amino acids. CDR1 is MGHDK and CDR2 is SYGVNS in the germline V gene. Trimming stripped 4 bases from V and 2 bases from J, with 14 bases between. CDR3 sequence (DNA): TGTGCCAGCAGTGTACCTCGGTCCCCTCAAGAGACCCAGTACTTC. Protein product: CASSVPRSPQETQYF.

The chain employs TRBV5-1 and TRBJ1-1, with TRBD1 matching over 7 bases. This CDR3 comprises 11 residues. Germline CDR1 reads SGHRS; CDR2 reads YFSETQ. V was pared by 4 bases and J by 8 bases, with 2 bases of the junction left unmatched. The CDR3 DNA reads TGCGCCAGCAGCCCGGGACAGGAAGCTTTCTTT. Its translation: CASSPGQEAFF.

The genes are TRBV5-1 and TRBJ2-1, with 7 bases matching TRBD2. Germline CDR1 SGHRS, CDR2 YFSETQ. There are 16 residues in the CDR3. Trimming cost V 4 bases and J 7 bases; bases outside gene matches: 14. The CDR3 DNA sequence: TGCGCCAGCAGCGGCTTAGCGGGCCGAGTAGGGAATGAGCAGTTCTTC. This gives the protein CASSGLAGRVGNEQFF.

This clone was counted only a few times. V usage is TRBV6-4 and J usage is TRBJ1-3; D uncertain. CDR1 is MRHNA and CDR2 is SNTAGT in the germline V gene. Trimming cost V 7 bases and J 6 bases, with 19 bases left between them. The CDR3 spans 15 residues. The CDR3 DNA reads as TGTGCCAGCACGGGCTGCCATGCTCAGGAAAACACCATATATTTT. It specifies CASTGCHAQENTIYF.

This chain connects TRBV18 to TRBJ2-1, with TRBD2 identical over 7 bases. Germline V gene data show CDR1 as KGHSH and CDR2 as LQKENI. This CDR3 is built from 13 residues. J lost 12 bases, V lost 0 bases, and 5 bases had no gene match. This CDR3 reads CASSPPWEGGQFF. The CDR3 DNA is TGTGCCAGCTCACCACCGTGGGAGGGAGGGCAGTTCTTC.

The chain links TRBV9 to TRBJ1-1, with 7 bases fitting TRBD1. Germline V gives CDR1 SGDLS, CDR2 YYNGEE. The V and J ends lost 4 bases and 5 bases, in that order; junction bases with no gene match: 5. The CDR3 is 13 amino acids. The chain's CDR3 is CASSRQGGTEAFF. In nucleotides, the CDR3 is TGTGCCAGCAGCAGACAGGGAGGGACTGAAGCTTTCTTT.

V usage is TRBV30 and J usage is TRBJ2-5; no clear D gene. Germline CDR1 is GTSNPN and CDR2 is SVGIG (reference sequence). V gave up 0 bases and J gave up 5 bases, with 4 bases separating them. This CDR3 comprises 11 residues. The CDR3: CAWSVLETQYF. The CDR3 DNA reads as TGTGCCTGGAGTGTACTGGAGACCCAGTACTTC.

The chain employs TRBV11-3 and TRBJ2-3, with 14 positions matching TRBD2. Germline V CDR1 and CDR2: SGHNT, YENEEA. V was clipped by 6 bases and J by 6 bases; unmatched bases: 8. The CDR3 is made up of 16 amino acids. The CDR3: CASRRGLAGVSDTQYF. CDR3 coding DNA: TGTGCCAGCAGAAGGGGACTAGCGGGAGTATCTGATACGCAGTATTTT.

The genes are TRBV5-1 and TRBJ1-1, with no clear D. The V end lost 3 bases, the J end lost 1 base, and 13 bases lay between the germline ends. The CDR3 has 15 amino acids. The V gene's germline CDR1 is SGHRS and CDR2 YFSETQ. The CDR3 region is CASSSETNKNTEAFF. The CDR3 DNA sequence: TGCGCCAGCAGCTCCGAAACTAACAAGAACACTGAAGCTTTCTTT. Full variable domain (missing parts from reference TRBV5-1 and TRBJ1-1): KAGVTQTPRYLIKTRGQQVTLSCSPISGHRSVSWYQQTPGQGLQFLFEYFSETQRNKGNFPGRFSGRQFSNSRSEMNVSTLELGDSALYLCASSSETNKNTEAFFGQGTRLTVV.

The V call is TRBV19, the J call TRBJ1-1; 9 bases agree with TRBD1. The CDR3 spans 14 residues. The junction had 6 bases not matched to a gene; V was cut back by 4 bases and J by 6 bases. Germline loops: CDR1 LNHDA, CDR2 SQIVND (reference sequence). The CDR3 loop reads CASSSTGGSAEAFF. CDR3 nucleotides: TGTGCCAGTAGTAGCACAGGGGGCTCGGCTGAAGCTTTCTTT.

Of note for this clone: Sequence at one end of the junction differs from germline and may be a read error. The same CDR3 arises from other DNA sequences in this sample as well. The chain combines TRBV7-3 with TRBJ1-1; D remains ambiguous. Germline CDR1 is SGHTA and CDR2 is FQGTGA. This CDR3 has 16 residues. The CDR3 loop reads CASSLFRTASNTEAFF. The CDR3, as DNA: TGTGCCAGCAGCCTCTTCCGGACTGCGTCGAACACTGAAGCCTTCTTT.

Concerning this clone: One junction end does not reproduce the germline sequence, and a read error may be involved. V gene TRBV2 combines with J gene TRBJ2-1; possibly TRBD2 for D (6 bases). Germline lookup yields CDR1 SNHLY and CDR2 FYNNEI. The CDR3 has 13 residues. CDR3 amino acids: CASSEFVVAEWVF. The CDR3 DNA reads as TGTGCCAGCAGTGAATTCGTTGTAGCGGAATGGGTCTTC.

This sequence joins TRBV5-4 and TRBJ2-7, with 8 nucleotides matching TRBD1. CDR1 and CDR2 from the germline V gene are SGHNT and YYREEE (reference sequence). This CDR3 is 13 amino acids long. The V segment lost 0 bases and the J segment 4 bases; nucleotides outside the gene matches: 0. The CDR3 reads CASSLDRGYEQYF. The DNA of the CDR3 is TGTGCCAGCAGCTTGGACAGGGGGTACGAGCAGTACTTC.

The V gene is TRBV9, the J gene TRBJ2-3; tentatively, D is TRBD2 (6 bases). Germline lookup yields CDR1 SGDLS and CDR2 YYNGEE. The V end was cut by 4 bases, the J end by 0 bases, with 12 bases between. The CDR3 spans 15 residues. CDR3 nucleotide sequence: TGTGCCAGCAGCCCTTCTAGCGCTAGCACAGATACGCAGTATTTT. This sequence encodes CASSPSSASTDTQYF.

V and J are TRBV15 and TRBJ1-5, with unresolved D. V was trimmed by 0 bases and J by 9 bases, leaving 6 bases between them. From germline, CDR1 is LNHNV and CDR2 YYDKDF (reference sequence). The CDR3 sequence is 12 residues long. CDR3: CATSRDGRPQHF. The CDR3 DNA reads TGTGCCACCAGCAGAGATGGGCGGCCCCAGCATTTT.

The rearrangement links TRBV11-2 to TRBJ2-1; 11 nucleotides line up with TRBD2. The V segment lost 5 bases and the J segment 4 bases; nucleotides outside the gene matches: 7. The germline V gene encodes CDR1 SGHAT and CDR2 FQNNGV. This CDR3 spans 16 amino acids. The CDR3 DNA sequence: TGTGCCAGCAGCACTATAGCGGGGGGGCCTTACAATGAGCAGTTCTTC. Translation: CASSTIAGGPYNEQFF. Full variable domain (rest looked up from reference TRBV11-2 and TRBJ2-1): EAGVAQSPRYKIIEKRQSVAFWCNPISGHATLYWYQQILGQGPKLLIQFQNNGVVDDSQLPKDRFSAERLKGVDSTLKIQPAKLEDSAVYLCASSTIAGGPYNEQFFGPGTRLTVL.

The V call is TRBV19, the J call TRBJ1-2, with TRBD1 matching 9 bases. With 4 bases clipped from V and 8 bases from J, the junction kept 8 bases outside the gene matches. The CDR3 is made up of 14 amino acids. Germline V gene lookup returns CDR1 LNHDA and CDR2 SQIVND (reference sequence). For the CDR3, the DNA is TGTGCCAGTAGTACGCAGGGACAGGGAAGGGGCTACACCTTC. Its protein is CASSTQGQGRGYTF. The full variable domain, with the rest looked up from reference TRBV19 and TRBJ1-2, is DGGITQSPKYLFRKEGQNVTLSCEQNLNHDAMYWYRQDPGQGLRLIYYSQIVNDFQKGDIAEGYSVSREKKESFPLTVTSAQKNPTAFYLCASSTQGQGRGYTFGSGTRLTVV.

This clone was found a few times. The V and J genes are TRBV7-9 and TRBJ1-1; TRBD1 might be the D (6 bases). Trimming stripped 1 base from V and 1 base from J, with 10 bases between. The V gene's germline CDR1 is SEHNR and CDR2 FQNEAQ (reference sequence). CDR3 length: 15 residues. CDR3 loop: CASSLVGTQNTEAFF. The CDR3 DNA sequence: TGTGCCAGCAGCTTAGTGGGGACACAGAACACTGAAGCTTTCTTT.

This clone was found a few times. The rearrangement joins TRBV2 to TRBJ1-1; D ambiguous. The CDR3 length is 13 residues. Trimming left V 0 bases short and J 8 bases short, with 10 bases between. Germline assignment: CDR1 SNHLY and CDR2 FYNNEI. CDR3 sequence (DNA): TGTGCCAGCAGTGAAGCAGGATTAAGGGAAGCTTTCTTT. This sequence encodes CASSEAGLREAFF.

This chain connects TRBV18 to TRBJ2-4; 10 nucleotides match TRBD1. Germline trimming cut 3 bases from V and 2 bases from J; bases unmatched to any gene: 7. The CDR3 sequence is 17 residues long. CDR1 and CDR2 (germline): KGHSH, LQKENI. The CDR3 here is CASSPWDRGLTKNIQYF. CDR3 coding DNA: TGTGCCAGCTCACCGTGGGACAGGGGTTTAACCAAAAACATTCAGTACTTC.

This chain uses TRBV13 with TRBJ2-3; 9 nucleotides agree with TRBD2. Germline CDR1 reads PRHDT; CDR2 reads FYEKMQ (reference sequence). The V segment lost 2 bases and the J segment 3 bases; nucleotides outside the gene matches: 9. CDR3 size: 17 residues. The DNA for the CDR3 is TGTGCCAGCAGCTTATATCTGGCGGGGGGGCAGACAGATACGCAGTATTTT. This encodes CASSLYLAGGQTDTQYF.

This chain joins TRBV2 and TRBJ2-3, with D possibly matching TRBD1 (6 bases). V was clipped by 5 bases and J by 0 bases, with 12 bases between them. Germline CDR1 SNHLY, CDR2 FYNNEI. The CDR3 has 15 residues. This CDR3 reads CASSSTGRSTDTQYF. The CDR3 nucleotides are TGTGCCAGCAGTTCCACAGGGCGTAGCACAGATACGCAGTATTTT. The entire variable domain, with the rest obtained from reference TRBV2 and TRBJ2-3, is as follows: EPEVTQTPSHQVTQMGQEVILRCVPISNHLYFYWYRQILGQKVEFLVSFYNNEISEKSEIFDDQFSVERPDGSNFTLKIRSTKLEDSAMYFCASSSTGRSTDTQYFGPGTRLTVL.